This T cell receptor (beta chain) was recorded in a study of T cells in Graves' hyperthyroidism and ophthalmopathy. Study observations and caveats: Blood shared most expanded thyroid clonotypes above 0.001. Ophthalmopathy prediction by the model preceded onset by a median approximately six months.

In making diagnoses, clinical symptoms, serum thyroxine and TRAb, thyroid ultrasound and orbital computed tomography were all used. This clonotype appeared many times. The antigen remains unidentified. J was trimmed by 4 bases and V by 7 bases; bases with no gene match: 14. CDR3 length: 17 amino acids. It was RNA transcripts that yielded the amplified TCR beta CDR3 regions. The primer set for the first-round RT-PCR of the TCR CDR3 was HTBI. TCRdb reprocessed the multiplex PCR reads with MiXCR, giving one entry per CDR3 protein. The table records about 400,000 distinct CDR3 sequences, about 14% of them present only once.

V is TRBV12-3 or TRBV12-4 and J is TRBJ2-1, with 9 bases matching TRBD2. Sample: blood. The source of this sequence is a middle-aged man with Graves' ophthalmopathy. The CDR3 DNA follows: TGTGCCAGCAATGGGCGGGAGGGCCAAAGGGGGTACAATGAGCAGTTCTTC. As protein: CASNGREGQRGYNEQFF.